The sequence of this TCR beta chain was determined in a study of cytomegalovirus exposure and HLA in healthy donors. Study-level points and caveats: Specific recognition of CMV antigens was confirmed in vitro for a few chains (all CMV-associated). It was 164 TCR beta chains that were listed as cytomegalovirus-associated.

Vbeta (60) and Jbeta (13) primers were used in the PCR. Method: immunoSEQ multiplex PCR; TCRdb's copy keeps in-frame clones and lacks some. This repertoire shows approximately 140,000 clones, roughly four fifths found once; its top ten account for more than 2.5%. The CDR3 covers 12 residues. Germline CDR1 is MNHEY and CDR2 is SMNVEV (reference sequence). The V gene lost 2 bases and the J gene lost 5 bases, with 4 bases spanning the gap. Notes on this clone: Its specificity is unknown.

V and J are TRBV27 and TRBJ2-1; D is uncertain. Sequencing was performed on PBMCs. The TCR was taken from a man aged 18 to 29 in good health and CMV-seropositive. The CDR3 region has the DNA TGTGCCAGCAGTTTACCCGACAATGAGCAGTTCTTC. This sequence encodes CASSLPDNEQFF.